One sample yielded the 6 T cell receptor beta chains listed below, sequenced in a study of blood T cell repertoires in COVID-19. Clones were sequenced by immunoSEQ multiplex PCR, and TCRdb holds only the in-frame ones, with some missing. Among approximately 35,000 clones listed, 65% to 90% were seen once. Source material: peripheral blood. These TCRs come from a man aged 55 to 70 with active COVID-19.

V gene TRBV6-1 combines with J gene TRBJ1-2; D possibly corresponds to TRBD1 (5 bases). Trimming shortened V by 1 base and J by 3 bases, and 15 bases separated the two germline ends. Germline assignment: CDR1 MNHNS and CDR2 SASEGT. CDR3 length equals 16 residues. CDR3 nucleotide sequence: TGTGCCAGCAGTGAAGGAAGGGAAACAGGTTACTATGGCTACACCTTC. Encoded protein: CASSEGRETGYYGYTF.

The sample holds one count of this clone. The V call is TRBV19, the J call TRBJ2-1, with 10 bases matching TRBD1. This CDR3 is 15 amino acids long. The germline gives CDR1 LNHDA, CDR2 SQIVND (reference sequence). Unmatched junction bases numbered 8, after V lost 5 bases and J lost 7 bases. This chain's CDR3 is CASSPDRGLKNEQFF. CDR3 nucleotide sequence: TGTGCCAGTAGTCCAGACAGGGGGCTCAAGAATGAGCAGTTCTTC.

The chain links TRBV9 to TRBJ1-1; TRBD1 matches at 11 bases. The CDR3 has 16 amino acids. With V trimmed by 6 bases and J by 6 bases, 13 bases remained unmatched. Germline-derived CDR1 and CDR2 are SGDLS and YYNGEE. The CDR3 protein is CASKLLGQGGSSEAFF. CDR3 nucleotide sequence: TGTGCCAGCAAGCTTTTGGGACAGGGGGGGTCCTCTGAAGCTTTCTTT.

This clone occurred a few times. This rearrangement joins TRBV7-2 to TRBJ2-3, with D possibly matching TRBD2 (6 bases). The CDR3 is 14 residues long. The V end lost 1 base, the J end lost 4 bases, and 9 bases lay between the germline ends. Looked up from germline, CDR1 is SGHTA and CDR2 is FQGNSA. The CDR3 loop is CASSLGVAADTQYF. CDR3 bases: TGTGCCAGCAGCTTAGGGGTAGCGGCAGATACGCAGTATTTT.

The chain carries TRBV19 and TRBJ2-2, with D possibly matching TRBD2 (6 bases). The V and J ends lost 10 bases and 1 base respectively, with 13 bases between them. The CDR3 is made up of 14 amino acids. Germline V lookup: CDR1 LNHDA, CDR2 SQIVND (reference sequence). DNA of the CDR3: TGTGCCATCCGGCGGCGGGAGAACACCGGGGAGCTGTTTTTT. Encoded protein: CAIRRRENTGELFF.

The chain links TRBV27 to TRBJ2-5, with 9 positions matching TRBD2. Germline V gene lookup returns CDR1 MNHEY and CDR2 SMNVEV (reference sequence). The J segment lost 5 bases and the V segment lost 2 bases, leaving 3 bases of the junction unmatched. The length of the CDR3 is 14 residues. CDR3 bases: TGTGCCAGCAGTTTAGGCCTAGCGGGGGAGACCCAGTACTTC. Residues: CASSLGLAGETQYF.